This TCR beta chain was documented in a study of tumor and adjacent non-tumor tissue in lung cancer. Study-wide context: Stage I to III disease affected ten to eleven men and roughly five women aged about 31 to 80. Study-level findings and limits: Tumor repertoires had a smaller top 100 clone share than normal lung.

Germline lookup yields CDR1 DFQATT and CDR2 SNEGSKA (reference sequence). This CDR3 contains 15 residues. The library came from three nested PCR rounds adapted from ARM-PCR protocols. TCRdb called the multiplex PCR reads again in MiXCR, with one record for every CDR3 protein. The table has approximately 130,000 distinct CDR3 sequences, around three fifths seen once; the top ten hold 9.5% to 15%. Comment on this clonotype: Antigen: not known. The junction departs from germline at one end; a sequencing error may be responsible.

This sample's RNA came from whole unsorted tissue. Between August and November 2014, newly diagnosed, chemotherapy-naive lung cancer patients underwent thoracic surgery in China. The chain is built from TRBV20-1 and TRBJ2-7; the match to TRBD1 covers 9 bases. This sequence originates from a man aged 30 to 39 with non-small cell lung cancer. Material for sequencing was lung tumor tissue. Here the CDR3 DNA reads TGCGGTGCCAGAGCGGGACAGGGTTTTCCTTACGAGCAGTACTTC. The encoded protein is CGARAGQGFPYEQYF.